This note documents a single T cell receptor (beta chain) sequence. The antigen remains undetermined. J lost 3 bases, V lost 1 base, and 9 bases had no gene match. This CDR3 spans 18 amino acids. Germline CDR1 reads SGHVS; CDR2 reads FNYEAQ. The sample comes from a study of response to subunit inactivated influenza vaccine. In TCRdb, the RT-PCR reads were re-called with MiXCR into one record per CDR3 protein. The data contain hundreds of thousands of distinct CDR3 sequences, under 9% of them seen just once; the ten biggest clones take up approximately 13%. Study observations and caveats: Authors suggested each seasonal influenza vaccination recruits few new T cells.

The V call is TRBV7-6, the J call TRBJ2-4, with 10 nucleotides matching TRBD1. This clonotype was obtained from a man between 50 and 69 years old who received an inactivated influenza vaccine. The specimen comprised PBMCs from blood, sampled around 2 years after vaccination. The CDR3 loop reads CASSLDPGTGEGKNIQYF. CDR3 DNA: TGTGCCAGCAGCTTAGACCCCGGGACAGGGGAAGGCAAAAACATTCAGTACTTC.